These T cell receptor beta chains were read from a single sample in a study of post-analysis software for immune sequencing data. TCRdb recomputed calls from the PCR reads with MiXCR, one row per CDR3 protein. The sample gives a few hundred thousand distinct CDR3 sequences, 36% of which show up once; roughly 4.8% is in the top ten. Sequencing was performed on blood. The source is a girl aged 5-17 years with multiple sclerosis. Each CDR3 is given with its conserved first and last residue. D genes are given only for firm matches. Where a row states a size, it is once, few, many or the class of an expanded clone; other rows omit it.

clone_size,d_call,j_call,v_call,cdr3_aa,cdr3_nt
many,-,TRBJ2-1,TRBV7-2,CASSFSSSPYNEQFF,TGTGCCAGCAGCTTCTCTAGCTCCCCCTACAATGAGCAGTTCTTC
-,-,TRBJ1-5,TRBV6-1,CASSGSRPQHF,TGTGCCAGCAGTGGGAGTCGGCCCCAGCATTTT
few,TRBD2,TRBJ2-1,TRBV20-1,CSARDGTSGKNEQFF,TGCAGTGCTAGGGATGGGACTAGCGGGAAGAATGAGCAGTTCTTC
-,-,TRBJ2-2,TRBV5-6,CASSQRPTYTGELFF,TGTGCCAGCAGTCAACGACCAACCTACACCGGGGAGCTGTTTTTT
few,-,TRBJ1-1,TRBV15,CATSRDPIGQNTEAFF,TGTGCCACCAGCAGAGATCCGATAGGGCAGAACACTGAAGCTTTCTTT
many,-,TRBJ2-1,TRBV27,CASSSDNEQFF,TGTGCCAGCAGTTCAGACAATGAGCAGTTCTTC
many,-,TRBJ2-4,TRBV4-1,CASSQRWQGTKNIQYF,TGCGCCAGCAGCCAAAGGTGGCAGGGGACCAAAAACATTCAGTACTTC
few,-,TRBJ1-2,TRBV7-9,CASSLGSGVLYGYTF,TGTGCCAGCAGCTTAGGGTCCGGGGTCCTCTATGGCTACACCTTC
-,-,TRBJ1-1,TRBV21-1,CASSPVPEAFF,TGTGCCAGCAGCCCAGTGCCTGAAGCTTTCTTT
many,TRBD1,TRBJ1-5,TRBV7-9,CASSPGQADQPQHF,TGTGCCAGCAGCCCGGGACAGGCCGATCAGCCCCAGCATTTT
few,-,TRBJ1-5,TRBV6-2/TRBV6-3,CASTEAGRGNQPQHF,TGTGCCAGCACCGAAGCAGGGAGGGGGAATCAGCCCCAGCATTTT
few,-,TRBJ2-2,TRBV29-1,CSVVARGTGELFF,TGCAGCGTCGTGGCTCGAGGCACCGGGGAGCTGTTTTTT